This is a list of T cell receptor beta chains from one sample in a study of T-cell memory formation after mild COVID-19. A single record per CDR3 protein comes from TCRdb applying MiXCR to the 5' RACE reads. The table includes 550,000 to 700,000 distinct CDR3 sequences, about 18% detected once. Sequences were obtained from PBMCs or a T cell subset sorted from them (not recorded which). The source of these receptors is an adult woman who had mild COVID-19 (a few samples of this study predate the infection). Cell type and time point are not known. Each CDR3 is given with its conserved first and last residue. Fields, in order: J gene, V gene, CDR3 protein.

J gene: TRBJ2-2
V gene: TRBV18
CDR3 protein: CASSPATGTVSTGELFF

J gene: TRBJ2-3
V gene: TRBV12-3/TRBV12-4
CDR3 protein: CASSPPPDSRRYF

J gene: TRBJ2-2
V gene: TRBV5-1
CDR3 protein: CASSVGLHGELFF

J gene: TRBJ2-7
V gene: TRBV5-1
CDR3 protein: CASSDGTSGGDEQYF

J gene: TRBJ2-4
V gene: TRBV5-5
CDR3 protein: CASSWGQGLRDIQYF

J gene: TRBJ1-2
V gene: TRBV12-3/TRBV12-4
CDR3 protein: CASSVEESGGYTF

J gene: TRBJ2-7
V gene: TRBV24-1
CDR3 protein: CATSDTLNRGTAEQYF

J gene: TRBJ1-1
V gene: TRBV4-1
CDR3 protein: CASSQTDRGTEAFF

J gene: TRBJ1-1
V gene: TRBV12-3/TRBV12-4
CDR3 protein: CASRGGRDEAGRAFF

J gene: TRBJ1-3
V gene: TRBV29-1
CDR3 protein: CSPKEDSVFFSGNTIYF

J gene: TRBJ2-3
V gene: TRBV4-3
CDR3 protein: CASSPRSGTSKATDTQYF

J gene: TRBJ2-1
V gene: TRBV11-3
CDR3 protein: CASSSSGEEQFF

J gene: TRBJ1-1
V gene: TRBV18
CDR3 protein: CASSSTEMNTEAFF

J gene: TRBJ2-3
V gene: TRBV29-1
CDR3 protein: CSVEKGKSTDTQYF

J gene: TRBJ1-1
V gene: TRBV30
CDR3 protein: CAWSVTGTEAFF

J gene: TRBJ2-3
V gene: TRBV7-6
CDR3 protein: CASSLGGGGGTDTQYF

J gene: TRBJ2-7
V gene: TRBV4-1
CDR3 protein: CASSQEGQGSYEQYF

J gene: TRBJ2-2
V gene: TRBV4-1
CDR3 protein: CARSQDTAGRAGELFF

J gene: TRBJ2-7
V gene: TRBV2
CDR3 protein: CASSEEATSGTHEQYF

J gene: TRBJ1-2
V gene: TRBV7-2
CDR3 protein: CASSYGQRGANYGYTF

J gene: TRBJ1-2
V gene: TRBV5-6
CDR3 protein: CASSSKRQASYGYTF

J gene: TRBJ2-1
V gene: TRBV24-1
CDR3 protein: CATRRSGGPYNEQFF

J gene: TRBJ1-1
V gene: TRBV2
CDR3 protein: CATIPKRDRYTEAFF

J gene: TRBJ2-7
V gene: TRBV12-3/TRBV12-4
CDR3 protein: CARGGHEQYF

J gene: TRBJ2-5
V gene: TRBV7-8
CDR3 protein: CASSLDGPGGPETQYF

J gene: TRBJ1-1
V gene: TRBV6-2/TRBV6-3
CDR3 protein: CASSYSNLFGEAFF

J gene: TRBJ2-2
V gene: TRBV7-9
CDR3 protein: CASSLVQTVGSGELFF

J gene: TRBJ2-3
V gene: TRBV4-3
CDR3 protein: CASSQDETSGRATDTQYF

J gene: TRBJ2-5
V gene: TRBV6-5
CDR3 protein: CASNTGGRETQYF

J gene: TRBJ1-1
V gene: TRBV7-9
CDR3 protein: CATIGHLNTEAFF

J gene: TRBJ2-3
V gene: TRBV6-1
CDR3 protein: CASTPPGADTQYF

J gene: TRBJ2-2
V gene: TRBV6-5
CDR3 protein: CASSYEQAANTGELFF

J gene: TRBJ2-1
V gene: TRBV20-1
CDR3 protein: CSALSRREGINEQFF

J gene: TRBJ2-1
V gene: TRBV23-1
CDR3 protein: CASTPSGRAGNEQFF

J gene: TRBJ2-7
V gene: TRBV6-5
CDR3 protein: CASSGSTGGEGYEQYF

J gene: TRBJ1-1
V gene: TRBV7-9
CDR3 protein: CASSSPRDGETEAFF

J gene: TRBJ1-1
V gene: TRBV5-1
CDR3 protein: CASSLGDRVAFF

J gene: TRBJ1-2
V gene: TRBV5-1
CDR3 protein: CASSLVPADGYTF

J gene: TRBJ2-2
V gene: TRBV5-1
CDR3 protein: CASSFIPQGLSNTGELFF

J gene: TRBJ1-1
V gene: TRBV7-6
CDR3 protein: CASGLGGDTEAFF

J gene: TRBJ2-6
V gene: TRBV18
CDR3 protein: CASSTQGVAGANVLTF

J gene: TRBJ1-4
V gene: TRBV29-1
CDR3 protein: CSATSSGGTEKLFF

J gene: TRBJ2-7
V gene: TRBV7-2
CDR3 protein: CASSPRWGDHEQYF

J gene: TRBJ1-5
V gene: TRBV20-1
CDR3 protein: CSASRGHSNQPQHF

J gene: TRBJ2-1
V gene: TRBV15
CDR3 protein: CATSTRQDSYNEQFF

J gene: TRBJ1-2
V gene: TRBV5-1
CDR3 protein: CASSLETGFTIGYTF

J gene: TRBJ2-1
V gene: TRBV5-1
CDR3 protein: CASSLAGRLRDEQFF

J gene: TRBJ1-1
V gene: TRBV9
CDR3 protein: CASSVNPHKNTEAFF

J gene: TRBJ2-3
V gene: TRBV12-3/TRBV12-4
CDR3 protein: CATSGTDTQYF

J gene: TRBJ2-5
V gene: TRBV24-1
CDR3 protein: CATSDLVGGIETQYF